This T cell receptor (beta chain) came from a study of human T cells and chemical hapten exposure. The overall study: For sensitization, 2% DPC was applied to a 2 cm by 2 cm patch of upper inner arm skin. Weekly scalp doses of diphenylcyclopropenone were given to patients during the approximately 26-week study. Per-sample TCR yield variation was attributed mainly to small pooled library volume differences. General study results and limits: The presence of alopecia in the donors means their immune response may differ from healthy people's.

CDR1 SGHTA and CDR2 FQGNSA come from the germline V gene. V was pared by 5 bases and J by 2 bases, with 16 bases between. CDR3 length: 15 residues. TCRdb reanalysed the RACE reads using MiXCR and keeps one entry per CDR3 protein. The data hold about 55,000 distinct CDR3 sequences, with 9.5% to 10% observed a single time. This clonotype was seen repeatedly, ten times or more. Its antigen remains unknown. The time point was: patch test 2, 6 weeks after DPC sensitization. The sample's treatment: therapeutic diphenylcyclopropenone sensitization with weekly scalp DPC. V usage is TRBV7-2 and J usage is TRBJ2-7; D uncertain. Sequences were derived from whole blood, sampled in connection with sensitization to the hapten diphenylcyclopropenone (DPC). This sequence originates from a woman between 45 and 65 years old with alopecia areata. Some clones in this sample may be carry-over from other donors' samples. The CDR3 sequence: CASSPGGAIAYEQYF. CDR3 in DNA: TGTGCCAGCAGCCCGGGCGGCGCAATAGCCTACGAGCAGTACTTC.